This TCR beta chain was obtained from a study of cytotoxic CD8 clonotypes in ibrutinib-treated CLL. Whole-study findings and limits: Clonality grew at ibrutinib response; at progression, it decreased back toward baseline.

The assay was immunoSEQ multiplex PCR, and TCRdb's table has in-frame clones only and misses some. The table lists hundreds of thousands of clones, roughly 85% of them singletons, with over 6.5% in the top ten. About this clone: Its specificity is not known.

The receptor comes from a human donor with chronic lymphocytic leukemia. The specimen comprised PBMCs, sampled before ibrutinib treatment.

The DNA for the CDR3 is TGTGCCAGCAGTTACTCGATTGGAACCGGGGAGCTGTTTTTT. Protein product: CASSYSIGTGELFF. This chain connects TRBV6-6 to TRBJ2-2; D is ambiguous. V dropped 0 bases and J dropped 5 bases, with 7 bases sitting between them. The CDR3 loop spans 14 amino acids. Germline values: CDR1 MNHNY, CDR2 SVGAGI (reference sequence).